A selection of T cell receptor beta chains follows, all from one sample in a study of blood T cell repertoires in COVID-19. Clones were read by immunoSEQ multiplex PCR, and TCRdb kept only the in-frame ones, dropping some. The sample yields around 75,000 clones, 88% seen once. The sample consisted of peripheral blood. These receptors were collected from a human donor in a cohort sampled during active COVID-19. Each CDR3 is given with its conserved first and last residue. Size is omitted from some rows. Given values are once, few, many or a class for expanded clones.

.	TRBV6-4	TRBJ1-2	14	CASSPQGVGYGYTF
.	TRBV5-1	TRBJ2-7	14	CASGPGQGAREQYF
.	TRBV15	TRBJ2-5	16	CASAPGQGVRGETQYF
.	TRBV23-1	TRBJ2-3	15	CASSGEREEGDTQYF
.	TRBV6-2/TRBV6-3	TRBJ2-5	15	CASSTQRPLREAQYF
.	TRBV27	TRBJ2-2	15	CASSLTSGITGELFF
.	TRBV10-3	TRBJ1-1	12	CATSGSNTEAFF
.	TRBV3-1/TRBV3-2	TRBJ2-1	16	CASSQAGTSGYNEQFF
.	TRBV29-1	TRBJ2-7	10	CSVRVYEQYF
.	TRBV9	TRBJ2-1	15	CASSASGSSYNEQFF
.	TRBV24-1	TRBJ2-5	15	CATSDLGTAQETQYF
.	TRBV16	TRBJ1-5	15	CASSQSVGGVQPQHF
.	TRBV28	TRBJ1-2	18	CASSQIGQGGIVGYGYTF
.	TRBV29-1	TRBJ1-1	15	CSVEGAREKNTEAFF
.	TRBV19	TRBJ2-1	15	CASTLDGSSYNEQFF
.	TRBV25-1	TRBJ1-1	13	CASSPTGWGEAFF
medium-sized	TRBV7-6	TRBJ2-2	15	CASRLAGVDTGELFF
.	TRBV7-2	TRBJ2-1	15	CASSRTSGSYNEQFF
.	TRBV18	TRBJ2-7	13	CASHRTGSYEQYF